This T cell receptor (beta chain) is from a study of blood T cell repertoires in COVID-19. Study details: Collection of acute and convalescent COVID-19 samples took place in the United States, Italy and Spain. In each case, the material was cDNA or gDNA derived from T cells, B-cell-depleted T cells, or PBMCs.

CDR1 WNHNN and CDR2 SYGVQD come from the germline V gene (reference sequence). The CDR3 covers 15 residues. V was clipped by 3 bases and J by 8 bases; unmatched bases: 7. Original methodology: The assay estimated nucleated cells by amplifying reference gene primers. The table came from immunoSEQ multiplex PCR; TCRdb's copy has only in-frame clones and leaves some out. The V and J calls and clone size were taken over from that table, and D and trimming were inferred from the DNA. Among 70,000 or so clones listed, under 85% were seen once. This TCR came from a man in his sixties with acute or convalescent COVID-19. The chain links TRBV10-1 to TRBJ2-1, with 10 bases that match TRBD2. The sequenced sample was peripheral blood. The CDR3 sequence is CASSDPSGGADEQFF. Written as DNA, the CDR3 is TGCGCCAGCAGTGATCCGAGCGGGGGGGCCGATGAGCAGTTCTTC.